Sequencing of this T cell receptor beta chain was carried out in a study of blood T cell repertoires in COVID-19. At the level of the study: Samples representing acute and convalescent COVID-19 were sourced from the United States, Italy and Spain. T cells, B-cell-depleted T cells, or PBMCs provided the cDNA or gDNA that served as material.

Methods used by the authors: For nucleated cells, counts were estimated from reference gene primer amplification. The table came from immunoSEQ multiplex PCR; TCRdb's copy has only in-frame clones and leaves some out. From that table come the V and J calls and clone size; the DNA was used to work out D and trimming. Among about 290,000 clones listed, around 86% were seen once. V dropped 10 bases and J dropped 0 bases, with 16 bases sitting between them. Germline-derived CDR1 and CDR2 are MDHEN and SYDVKM. The CDR3 runs to 16 residues. Sequencing was done on a sample of peripheral blood. This clonotype was obtained from a woman aged 35 to 49 who had recovered from COVID-19. J is TRBJ1-6 and V is TRBV28, with D possibly TRBD1 on 5 matching bases. CDR3 region: CATTGGTGSYNSPLHF. CDR3 nucleotide sequence: TGTGCCACCACCGGGGGGACGGGCTCCTATAATTCACCCCTCCACTTT.